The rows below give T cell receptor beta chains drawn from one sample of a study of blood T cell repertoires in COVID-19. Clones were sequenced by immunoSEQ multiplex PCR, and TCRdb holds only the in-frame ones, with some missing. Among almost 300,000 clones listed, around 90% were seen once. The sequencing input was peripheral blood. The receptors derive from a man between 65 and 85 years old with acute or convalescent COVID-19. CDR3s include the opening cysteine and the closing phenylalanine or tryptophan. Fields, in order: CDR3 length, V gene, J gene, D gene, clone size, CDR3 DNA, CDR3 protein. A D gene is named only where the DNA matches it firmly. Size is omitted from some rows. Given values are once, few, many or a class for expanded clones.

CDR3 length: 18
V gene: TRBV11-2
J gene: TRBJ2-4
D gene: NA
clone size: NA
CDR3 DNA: TGTGCCAGCAGCCATAATGGGCAGCTAACCCTAGCCAAAAACATTCAGTACTTC
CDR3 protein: CASSHNGQLTLAKNIQYF

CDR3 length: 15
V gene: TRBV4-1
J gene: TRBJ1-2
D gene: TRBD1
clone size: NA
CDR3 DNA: TGCGCCAGCAGCCGACTCGGACAGGGCGACTATGGCTACACCTTC
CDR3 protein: CASSRLGQGDYGYTF

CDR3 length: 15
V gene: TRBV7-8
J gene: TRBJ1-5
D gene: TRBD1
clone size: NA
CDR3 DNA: TGTGCCAGCAGCCGGGGACAGGGTGCAAATCAGCCCCAGCATTTT
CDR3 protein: CASSRGQGANQPQHF

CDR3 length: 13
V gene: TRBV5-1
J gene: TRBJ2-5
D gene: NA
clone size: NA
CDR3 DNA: TGCGCCAGCAGCTTGGCCGTAGAAGAGACCCAGTACTTC
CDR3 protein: CASSLAVEETQYF

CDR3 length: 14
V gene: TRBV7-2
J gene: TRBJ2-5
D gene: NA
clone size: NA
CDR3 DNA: TGTGCCAGCGCCAGGACTATTAACCAAGAGACCCAGTACTTC
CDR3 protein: CASARTINQETQYF

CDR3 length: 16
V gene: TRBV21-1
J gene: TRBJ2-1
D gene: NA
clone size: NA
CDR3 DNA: TGTGCCAGCAGCACCCCTCTCTCGAGCTCCTACAATGAGCAGTTCTTC
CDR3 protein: CASSTPLSSSYNEQFF

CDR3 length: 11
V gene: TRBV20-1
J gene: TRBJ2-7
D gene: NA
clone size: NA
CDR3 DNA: TGCAGTAGCCCAGGGGACTACGAGCAGTACTTC
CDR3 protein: CSSPGDYEQYF

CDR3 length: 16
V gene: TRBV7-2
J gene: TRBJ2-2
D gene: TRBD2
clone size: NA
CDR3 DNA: TGTGCCAGCAGCTTAACCCTAGCGGGGGTCCCCGGGGAGCTGTTTTTT
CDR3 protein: CASSLTLAGVPGELFF

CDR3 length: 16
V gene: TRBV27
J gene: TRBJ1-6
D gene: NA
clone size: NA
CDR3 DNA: TGTGCCAGCAGTTTAGGGTCCCGACAGTATAATTCACCCCTCCACTTT
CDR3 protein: CASSLGSRQYNSPLHF

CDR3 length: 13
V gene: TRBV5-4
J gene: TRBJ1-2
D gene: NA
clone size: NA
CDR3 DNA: TGTGCCAGCAGCGCCGCAGTAAACTATGGCTACACCTTC
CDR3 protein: CASSAAVNYGYTF

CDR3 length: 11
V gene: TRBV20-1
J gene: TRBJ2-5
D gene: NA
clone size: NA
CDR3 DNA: TGCAGTGCTATAACACAAGAGACCCAGTACTTC
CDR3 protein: CSAITQETQYF

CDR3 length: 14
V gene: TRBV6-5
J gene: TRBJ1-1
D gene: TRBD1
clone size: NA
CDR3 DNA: TGTGCCAGCAGTTATGGGTCGGACAGGGGGAGGACTTTCTTT
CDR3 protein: CASSYGSDRGRTFF

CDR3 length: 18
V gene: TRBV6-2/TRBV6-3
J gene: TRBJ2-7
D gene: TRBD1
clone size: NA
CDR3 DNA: TGTGCCAGCAGTTACGAAGTCGGGGGACAGGAGGTATTCTACGAGCAGTACTTC
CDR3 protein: CASSYEVGGQEVFYEQYF

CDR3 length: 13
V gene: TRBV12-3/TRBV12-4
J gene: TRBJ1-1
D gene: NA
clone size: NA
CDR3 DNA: TGTGCCGCAAGCCAACTTCTGAACACTGAAGCTTTCTTT
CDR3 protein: CAASQLLNTEAFF

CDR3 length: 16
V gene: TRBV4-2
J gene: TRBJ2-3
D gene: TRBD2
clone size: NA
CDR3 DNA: TGTGCCAGCAGCCTTATAGCGGGAGTGGAAACAGATACGCAGTATTTT
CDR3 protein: CASSLIAGVETDTQYF

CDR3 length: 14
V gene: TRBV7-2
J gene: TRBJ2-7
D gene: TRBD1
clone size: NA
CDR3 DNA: TGTGCCAGCAGCTTCGGACAGGGACCCTACGAGCAGTACTTC
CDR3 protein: CASSFGQGPYEQYF

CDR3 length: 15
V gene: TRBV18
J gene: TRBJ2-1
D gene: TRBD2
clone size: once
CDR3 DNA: TGTGCCAGCTCACCATTAGCGGGGGACGGAAATGAGCAGTTCTTC
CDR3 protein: CASSPLAGDGNEQFF

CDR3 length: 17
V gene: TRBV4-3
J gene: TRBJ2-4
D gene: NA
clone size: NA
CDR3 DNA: TGCGCCAGCAGCCAAGACATGATCAGCGGCAGCAAAAACATTCAGTACTTC
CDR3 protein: CASSQDMISGSKNIQYF

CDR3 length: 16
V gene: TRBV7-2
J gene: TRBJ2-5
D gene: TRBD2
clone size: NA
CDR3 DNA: TGTGCCAGCAGCTTTCGGTCCCGCGGGGGGAAGGAGACCCAGTACTTC
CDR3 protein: CASSFRSRGGKETQYF

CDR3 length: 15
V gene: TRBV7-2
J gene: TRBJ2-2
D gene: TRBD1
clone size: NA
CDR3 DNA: TGTGCCAGCAGCCAGGACAGGGTCGTATCGAGGGAGCTGTTTTTT
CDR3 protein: CASSQDRVVSRELFF

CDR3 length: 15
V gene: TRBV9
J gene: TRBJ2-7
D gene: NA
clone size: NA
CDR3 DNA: TGTGCCAGCAGCGTAGGAGGACTCGGCAACTACGAGCAGTACTTC
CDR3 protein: CASSVGGLGNYEQYF

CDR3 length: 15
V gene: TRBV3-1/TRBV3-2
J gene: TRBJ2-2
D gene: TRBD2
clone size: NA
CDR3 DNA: TGTGCCAGCAGCCAACGCGGGGGGGCTGCCGGGGAGCTGTTTTTT
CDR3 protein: CASSQRGGAAGELFF

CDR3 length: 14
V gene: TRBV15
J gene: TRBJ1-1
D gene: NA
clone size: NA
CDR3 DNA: TGTGCCACCAGCAGAGATGGTGGAGGCACTGAAGCTTTCTTT
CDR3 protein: CATSRDGGGTEAFF

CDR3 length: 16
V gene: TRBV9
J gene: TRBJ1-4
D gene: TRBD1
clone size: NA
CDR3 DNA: TGTGCCAGCAGCGTAGCCCCAGGGGGCGTGGGTGAAAAACTGTTTTTT
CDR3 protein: CASSVAPGGVGEKLFF

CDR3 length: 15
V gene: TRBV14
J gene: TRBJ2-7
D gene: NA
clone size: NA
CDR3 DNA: TGTGCCAGCAGCCAAGGACGGGGATTAACCTACGAGCAGTACTTC
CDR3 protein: CASSQGRGLTYEQYF

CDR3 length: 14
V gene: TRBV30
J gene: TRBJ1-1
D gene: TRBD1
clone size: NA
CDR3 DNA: TGTGCCTGGAGGACGCACAGGGGGCACACTGAAGCTTTCTTT
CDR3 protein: CAWRTHRGHTEAFF

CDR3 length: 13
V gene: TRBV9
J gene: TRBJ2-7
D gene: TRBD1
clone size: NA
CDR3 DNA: TGTGCCAGCAGCGTCGGACAGGGTACCGAGCAGTACTTC
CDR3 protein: CASSVGQGTEQYF

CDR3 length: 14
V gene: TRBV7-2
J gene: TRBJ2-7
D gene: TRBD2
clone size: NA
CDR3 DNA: TGTGCCAGCAGCCCGACTAGCGGATCCTACGAGCAGTACTTC
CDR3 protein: CASSPTSGSYEQYF

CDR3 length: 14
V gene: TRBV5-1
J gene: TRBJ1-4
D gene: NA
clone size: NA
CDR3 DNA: TGCGCCAGCAGCTTTGGGGAGGTGGATGAAAAACTGTTTTTT
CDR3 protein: CASSFGEVDEKLFF

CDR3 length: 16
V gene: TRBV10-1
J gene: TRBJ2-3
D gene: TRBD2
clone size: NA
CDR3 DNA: TGCGCCAGCAGCTCACTAGCGGGAGAATTCACAGATACGCAGTATTTT
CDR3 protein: CASSSLAGEFTDTQYF

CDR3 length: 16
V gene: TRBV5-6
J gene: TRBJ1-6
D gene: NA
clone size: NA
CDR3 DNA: TGTGCCAGCAGCTCGAGAAAGAGCTCCTATAATTCACCCCTCCACTTT
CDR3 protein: CASSSRKSSYNSPLHF

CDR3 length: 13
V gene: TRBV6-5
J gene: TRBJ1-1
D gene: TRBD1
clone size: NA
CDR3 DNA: TGTGCCAGCAGCCAGGGGGCCTTGACTGAAGCTTTCTTT
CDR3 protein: CASSQGALTEAFF

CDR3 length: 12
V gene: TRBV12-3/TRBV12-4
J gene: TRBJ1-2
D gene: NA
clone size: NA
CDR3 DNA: TGTGCCAGCAGTCCCGGGACACATGGCTACACCTTC
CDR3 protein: CASSPGTHGYTF

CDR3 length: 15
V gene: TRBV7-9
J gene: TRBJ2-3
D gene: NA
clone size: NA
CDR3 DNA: TGTGCCAGCAGCTTAGCGTTAGCGGCCACAGATACGCAGTATTTT
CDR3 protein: CASSLALAATDTQYF

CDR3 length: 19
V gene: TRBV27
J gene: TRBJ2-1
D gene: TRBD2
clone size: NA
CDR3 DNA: TGTGCCAGCAGTTTACGGGGTAGCGGGATCTCCCTAGCCTACAATGAGCAGTTCTTC
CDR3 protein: CASSLRGSGISLAYNEQFF